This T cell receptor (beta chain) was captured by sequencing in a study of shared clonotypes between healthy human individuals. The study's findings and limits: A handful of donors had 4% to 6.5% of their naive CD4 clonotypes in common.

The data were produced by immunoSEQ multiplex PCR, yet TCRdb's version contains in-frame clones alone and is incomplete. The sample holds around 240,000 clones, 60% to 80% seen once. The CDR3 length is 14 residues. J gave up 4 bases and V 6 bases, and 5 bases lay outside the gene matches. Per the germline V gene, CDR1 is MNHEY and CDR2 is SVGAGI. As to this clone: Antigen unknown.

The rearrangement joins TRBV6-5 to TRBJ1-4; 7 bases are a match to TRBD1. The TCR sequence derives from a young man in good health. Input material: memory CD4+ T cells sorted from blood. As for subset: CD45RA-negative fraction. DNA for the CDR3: TGTGCCAGCAGGCGGGACAGAAATAATGAAAAACTGTTTTTT. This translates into CASRRDRNNEKLFF.